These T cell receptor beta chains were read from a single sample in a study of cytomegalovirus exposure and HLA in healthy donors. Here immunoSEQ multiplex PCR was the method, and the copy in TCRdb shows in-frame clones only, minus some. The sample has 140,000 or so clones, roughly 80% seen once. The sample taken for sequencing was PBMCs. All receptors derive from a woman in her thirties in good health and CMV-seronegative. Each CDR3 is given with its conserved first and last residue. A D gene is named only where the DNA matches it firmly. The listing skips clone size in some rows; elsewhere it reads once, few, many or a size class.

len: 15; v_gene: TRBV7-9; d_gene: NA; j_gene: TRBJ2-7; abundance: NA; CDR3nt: TGTGCCAGCAGCTTAGCGGCGGGGCCACCCTACGAGCAGTACTTC; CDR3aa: CASSLAAGPPYEQYF
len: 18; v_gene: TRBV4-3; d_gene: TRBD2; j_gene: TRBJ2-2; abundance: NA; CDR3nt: TGCGCCAGCAGCCAAGCAATGGGACTAGCGACGAACACCGGGGAGCTGTTTTTT; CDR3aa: CASSQAMGLATNTGELFF
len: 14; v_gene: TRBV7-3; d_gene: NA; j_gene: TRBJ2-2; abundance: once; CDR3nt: TGTGCCAGCAGCTTAGACAGTTCCACCGGGGAGCTGTTTTTT; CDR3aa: CASSLDSSTGELFF
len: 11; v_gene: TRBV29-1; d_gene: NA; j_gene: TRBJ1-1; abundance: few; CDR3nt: TGCAGCGTTGGCGGGGGCACTGAAGCTTTCTTT; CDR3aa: CSVGGGTEAFF
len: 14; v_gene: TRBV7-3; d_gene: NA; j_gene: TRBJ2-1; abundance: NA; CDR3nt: TGTGCCAGCAGCCCCTCTCTTGCCTACAATGAGCAGTTCTTC; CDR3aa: CASSPSLAYNEQFF
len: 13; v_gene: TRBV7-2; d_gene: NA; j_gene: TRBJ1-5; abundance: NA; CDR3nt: TGTGCCAGCAGCGGGGGCCCCAATCAGCCCCAGCATTTT; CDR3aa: CASSGGPNQPQHF
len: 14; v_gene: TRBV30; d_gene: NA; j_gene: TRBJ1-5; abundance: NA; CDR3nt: TGTGCCTGGAGCCGTGACTTATTCAATCAGCCCCAGCATTTT; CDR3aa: CAWSRDLFNQPQHF
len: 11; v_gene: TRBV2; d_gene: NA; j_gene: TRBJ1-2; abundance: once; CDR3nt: TGTGCCAGCGGGGCCCGCTATGGCTACACCTTC; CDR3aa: CASGARYGYTF
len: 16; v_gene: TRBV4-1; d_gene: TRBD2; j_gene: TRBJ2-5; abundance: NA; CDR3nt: TGCGCCAGCAGCCAGGGACTAGCGGGAGGCCAAGAGACCCAGTACTTC; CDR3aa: CASSQGLAGGQETQYF
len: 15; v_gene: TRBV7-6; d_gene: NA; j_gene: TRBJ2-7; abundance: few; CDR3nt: TGTGCCAGCAGCTTAGGCAGGGTCAAGGGGTACGAGCAGTACTTC; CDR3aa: CASSLGRVKGYEQYF
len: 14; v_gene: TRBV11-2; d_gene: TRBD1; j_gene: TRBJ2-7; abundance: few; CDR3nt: TGTGCCAGCAGCTTAGTTAGGGGGCCTGGGGAGCAGTACTTC; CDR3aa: CASSLVRGPGEQYF
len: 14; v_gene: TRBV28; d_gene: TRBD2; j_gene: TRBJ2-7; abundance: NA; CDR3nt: TGTGCCAGCCGAGTTAGCGGGGGCCGCCACGAGCAGTACTTC; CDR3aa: CASRVSGGRHEQYF
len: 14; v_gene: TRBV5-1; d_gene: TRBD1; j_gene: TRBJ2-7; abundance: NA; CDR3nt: TGCGCCAGCTCCGGGACAGGGGGGTCCTACGAGCAGTACTTC; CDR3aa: CASSGTGGSYEQYF
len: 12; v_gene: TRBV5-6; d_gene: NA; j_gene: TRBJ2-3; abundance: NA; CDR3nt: TGTGCCAGCAGCTGGGAAGGGGGAGCGCAGTATTTT; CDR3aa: CASSWEGGAQYF
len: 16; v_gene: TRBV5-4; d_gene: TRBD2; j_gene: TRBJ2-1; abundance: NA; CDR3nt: TGTGCCAGCAGCTCCCCCCCGGGGGGGGCCTACAATGAGCAGTTCTTC; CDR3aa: CASSSPPGGAYNEQFF
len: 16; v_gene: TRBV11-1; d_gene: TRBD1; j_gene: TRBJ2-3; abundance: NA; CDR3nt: TGTGCCAGCAGCCGAGGAGACAGGGGGTCCACAGATACGCAGTATTTT; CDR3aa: CASSRGDRGSTDTQYF
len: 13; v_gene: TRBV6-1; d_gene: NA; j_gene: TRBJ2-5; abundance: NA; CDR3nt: TGTGCCAGCAGTACCACAGGGTTAGAGACCCAGTACTTC; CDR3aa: CASSTTGLETQYF
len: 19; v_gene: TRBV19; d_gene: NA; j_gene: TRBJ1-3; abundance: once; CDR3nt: TGTGCCAGTAGTATATCCCGTGAGCAGGGCCGAATCCCTGGAAACACCATATATTTT; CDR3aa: CASSISREQGRIPGNTIYF
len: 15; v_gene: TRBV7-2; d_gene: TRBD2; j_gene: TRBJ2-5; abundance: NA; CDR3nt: TGTGCCAGCAGCTTAGCTAGCGGGGGTTTCGAGACCCAGTACTTC; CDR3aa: CASSLASGGFETQYF
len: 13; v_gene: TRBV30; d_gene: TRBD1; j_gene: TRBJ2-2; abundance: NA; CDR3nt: TGTGCCTGGAGGCAACAGGGGACCGGGGAGCTGTTTTTT; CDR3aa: CAWRQQGTGELFF
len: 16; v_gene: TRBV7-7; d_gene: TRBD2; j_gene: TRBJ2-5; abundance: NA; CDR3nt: TGTGCCAGCAGCTTAGAATCGGCGGGGGGCCAAGAGACCCAGTACTTC; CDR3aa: CASSLESAGGQETQYF
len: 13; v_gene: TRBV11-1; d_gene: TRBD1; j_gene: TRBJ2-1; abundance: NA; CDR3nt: TGTGCCAGCAGCCAGGACAGGGAAAATGAGCAGTTCTTC; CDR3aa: CASSQDRENEQFF
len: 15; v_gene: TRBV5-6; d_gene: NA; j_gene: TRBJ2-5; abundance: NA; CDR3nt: TGTGCCAGCAGCTTGGAAAGGCGGTACCAAGAGACCCAGTACTTC; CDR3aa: CASSLERRYQETQYF
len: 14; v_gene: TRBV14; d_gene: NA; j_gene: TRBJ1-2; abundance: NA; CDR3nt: TGTGCCAGCAGCCAAGTAGGAGGGAGATATGGCTACACCTTC; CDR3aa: CASSQVGGRYGYTF
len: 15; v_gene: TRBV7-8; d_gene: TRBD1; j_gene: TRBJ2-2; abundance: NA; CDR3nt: TGTGCCAGCAGCCCACGGGACAGGGGTATCGGGGAGCTGTTTTTT; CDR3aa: CASSPRDRGIGELFF
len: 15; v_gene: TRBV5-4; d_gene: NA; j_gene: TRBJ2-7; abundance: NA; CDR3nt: TGTGCCAGCAGCCCCCGTGGAGGGGGCATAAATGAGCAGTACTTC; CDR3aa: CASSPRGGGINEQYF
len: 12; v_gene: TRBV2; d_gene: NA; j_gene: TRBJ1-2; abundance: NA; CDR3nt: TGTGCCAACAACAGGGTTGACTATGGCTACACCTTC; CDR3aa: CANNRVDYGYTF
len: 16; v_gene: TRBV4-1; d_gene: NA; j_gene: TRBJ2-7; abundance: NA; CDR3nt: TGCGCCAGCAGCCAAGATCGAGGGACTGCGACCTACGAGCAGTACTTC; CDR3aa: CASSQDRGTATYEQYF
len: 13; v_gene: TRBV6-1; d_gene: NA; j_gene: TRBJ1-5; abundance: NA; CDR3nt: TGTGCCAGCAGTGGAGCAGAGGGGGAGCCCCAGCATTTT; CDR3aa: CASSGAEGEPQHF
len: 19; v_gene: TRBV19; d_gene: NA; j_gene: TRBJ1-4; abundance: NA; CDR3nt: TGTGCCAGTAGTATAGATAACGGAAGGCTTACGGGAAGCAATGAAAAACTGTTTTTT; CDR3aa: CASSIDNGRLTGSNEKLFF
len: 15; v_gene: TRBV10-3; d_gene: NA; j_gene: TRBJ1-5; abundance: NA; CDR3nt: TGTGCCATCAGTGACAGTTTGGTGAGCAATCAGCCCCAGCATTTT; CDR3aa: CAISDSLVSNQPQHF
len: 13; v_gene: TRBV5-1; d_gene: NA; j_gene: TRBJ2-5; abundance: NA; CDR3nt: TGCGCCAGCAGCTTGGCCCTTCGAGAGACCCAGTACTTC; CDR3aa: CASSLALRETQYF
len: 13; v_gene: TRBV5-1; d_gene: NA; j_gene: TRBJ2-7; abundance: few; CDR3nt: TGCGCCAGCAGTCTAGTAAGAGGTTCGGAGCAGTACTTC; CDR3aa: CASSLVRGSEQYF
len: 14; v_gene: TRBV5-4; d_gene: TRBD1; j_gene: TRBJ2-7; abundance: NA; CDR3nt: TGTGCCAGCAGCTCCAACAGGGGAAACTACGAGCAGTACTTC; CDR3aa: CASSSNRGNYEQYF
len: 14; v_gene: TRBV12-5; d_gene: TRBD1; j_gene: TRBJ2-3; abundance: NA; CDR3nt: TGTGCTAGTGGTCCCGGGACAGGGTCAGATACGCAGTATTTT; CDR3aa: CASGPGTGSDTQYF
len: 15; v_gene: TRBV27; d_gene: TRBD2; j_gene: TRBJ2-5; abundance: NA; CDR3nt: TGTGCCAGCAGTTTCTCAAGCGGGATCGAAGAGACCCAGTACTTC; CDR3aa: CASSFSSGIEETQYF
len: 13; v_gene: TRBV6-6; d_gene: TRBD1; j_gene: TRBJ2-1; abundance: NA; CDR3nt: TGTGCCAGCAGTAACCCGGACAGGGTTGAGCAGTTCTTC; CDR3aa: CASSNPDRVEQFF
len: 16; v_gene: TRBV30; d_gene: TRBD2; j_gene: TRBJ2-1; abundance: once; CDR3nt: TGTGCCTGGGACCGCGGGGGACTAGCGGGATACAATGAGCAGTTCTTC; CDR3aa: CAWDRGGLAGYNEQFF
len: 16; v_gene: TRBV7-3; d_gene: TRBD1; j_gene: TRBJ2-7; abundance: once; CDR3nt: TGTGCCAGCAGCTTCCCCACAGGGGGCCGCTCCTACGAGCAGTACTTC; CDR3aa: CASSFPTGGRSYEQYF
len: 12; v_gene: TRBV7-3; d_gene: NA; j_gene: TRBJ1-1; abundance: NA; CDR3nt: TGTGCCAGCAGCACAGGGAACACTGAAGCTTTCTTT; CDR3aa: CASSTGNTEAFF
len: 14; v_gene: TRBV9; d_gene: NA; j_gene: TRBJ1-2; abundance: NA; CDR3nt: TGTGCCAGCAGCGTAGCTACAGACCTCTATGGCTACACCTTC; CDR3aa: CASSVATDLYGYTF
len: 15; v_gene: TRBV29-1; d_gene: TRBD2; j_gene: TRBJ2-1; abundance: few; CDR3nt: TGCAGCGTGGGGACTAGCGGGGGGGTTTCAGCTGAGCAGTTCTTC; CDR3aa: CSVGTSGGVSAEQFF
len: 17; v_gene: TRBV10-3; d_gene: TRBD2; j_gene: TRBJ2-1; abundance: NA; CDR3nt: TGTGCCATCAGTGCGGCGAGCGGGGGTCGCTCCTACAATGAGCAGTTCTTC; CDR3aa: CAISAASGGRSYNEQFF
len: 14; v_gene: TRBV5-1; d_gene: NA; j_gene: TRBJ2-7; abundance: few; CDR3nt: TGCGCCAGCACCAAACTGGGGGGACCCTACGAGCAGTACTTC; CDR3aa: CASTKLGGPYEQYF
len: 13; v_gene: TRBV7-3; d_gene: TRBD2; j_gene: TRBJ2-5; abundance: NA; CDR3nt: TGTGCCAGCAGCCCCGGACTAGGGGAGACCCAGTACTTC; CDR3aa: CASSPGLGETQYF
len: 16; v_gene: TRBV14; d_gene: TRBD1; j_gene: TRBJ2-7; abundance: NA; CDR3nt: TGTGCCAGCAGCCCTCCGGGACAGCGAGCCTCCTACGAGCAGTACTTC; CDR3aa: CASSPPGQRASYEQYF
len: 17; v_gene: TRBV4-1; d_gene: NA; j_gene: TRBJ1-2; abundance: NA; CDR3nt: TGCGCCAGCAGCCTTACCCCCGGCCCAGGCCGGTTAAATGGCTACACCTTC; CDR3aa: CASSLTPGPGRLNGYTF
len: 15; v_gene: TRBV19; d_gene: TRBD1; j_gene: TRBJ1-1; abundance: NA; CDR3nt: TGTGCCAGTACCCACCCGGGACAGGGGTTCACTGAAGCTTTCTTT; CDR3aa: CASTHPGQGFTEAFF
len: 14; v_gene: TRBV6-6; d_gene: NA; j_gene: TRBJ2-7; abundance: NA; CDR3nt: TGTGCCAGCAGTTACTCCAACAGGGTCTACGAGCAGTACTTC; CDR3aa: CASSYSNRVYEQYF
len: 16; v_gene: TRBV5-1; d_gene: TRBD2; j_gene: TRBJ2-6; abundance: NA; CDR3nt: TGCGCCAGCAGCTTTCCGACTAGCCCTGGGGCCAACGTCCTGACTTTC; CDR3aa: CASSFPTSPGANVLTF
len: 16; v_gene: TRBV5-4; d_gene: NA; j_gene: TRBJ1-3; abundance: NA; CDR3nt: TGTGCCAGCAGCTCCGATCAGGGATACTCTGGAAACACCATATATTTT; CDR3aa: CASSSDQGYSGNTIYF
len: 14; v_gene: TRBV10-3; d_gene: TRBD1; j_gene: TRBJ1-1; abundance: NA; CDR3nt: TGTGCCATCAGTTCGACAGGGTTGAACACTGAAGCTTTCTTT; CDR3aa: CAISSTGLNTEAFF
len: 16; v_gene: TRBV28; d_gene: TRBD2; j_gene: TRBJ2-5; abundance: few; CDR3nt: TGTGCCAGCAGTTTAGGGACTAGCGGGTACCAAGAGACCCAGTACTTC; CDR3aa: CASSLGTSGYQETQYF
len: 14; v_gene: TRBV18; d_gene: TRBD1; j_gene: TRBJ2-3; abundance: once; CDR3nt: TGTGCCAGCTCACCGGGACAGGGCACAGATACGCAGTATTTT; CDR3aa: CASSPGQGTDTQYF
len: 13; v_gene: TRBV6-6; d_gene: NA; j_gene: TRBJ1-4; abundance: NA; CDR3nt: TGTGCCAGCAGTTACCGGGGGGGAGAAAAACTGTTTTTT; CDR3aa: CASSYRGGEKLFF
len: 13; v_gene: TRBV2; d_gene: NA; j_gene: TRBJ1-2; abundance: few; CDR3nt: TGTGCCAGCAGCCCCAGGCTGAACTATGGCTACACCTTC; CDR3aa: CASSPRLNYGYTF
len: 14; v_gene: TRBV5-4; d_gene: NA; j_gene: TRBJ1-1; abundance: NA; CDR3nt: TGTGCCAGCAGCTTGCGGGGGGTTCACACTGAAGCTTTCTTT; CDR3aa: CASSLRGVHTEAFF
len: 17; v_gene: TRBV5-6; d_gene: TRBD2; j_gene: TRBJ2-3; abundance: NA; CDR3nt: TGTGCCAGCAGCGGCATGGGTCTAGCGGGGGGCAAAGATACGCAGTATTTT; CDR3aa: CASSGMGLAGGKDTQYF
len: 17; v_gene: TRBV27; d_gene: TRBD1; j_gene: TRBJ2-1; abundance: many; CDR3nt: TGTGCCAGCAGTTTAGGACAGGGCTTCTTAGTAGCGGATGAGCAGTTCTTC; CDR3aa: CASSLGQGFLVADEQFF
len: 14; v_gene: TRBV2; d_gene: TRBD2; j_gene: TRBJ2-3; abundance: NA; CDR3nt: TGTGCCAGCAGCCCCACTAGCGGGGGAAATACGCAGTATTTT; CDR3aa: CASSPTSGGNTQYF